A selection of T cell receptor beta chains follows, all from one sample in a study of cytotoxic CD8 clonotypes in ibrutinib-treated CLL. TCRdb keeps only in-frame clones here, not all; method: immunoSEQ multiplex PCR. The sample yields about 300,000 clones, around 77% seen once. This material consisted of PBMCs, taken at disease progression, from a patient treated with ibrutinib. These TCRs come from a human donor with chronic lymphocytic leukemia. The CDR3 runs from the conserved cysteine through the conserved F or W. The D gene is left open where the match is weak. Some rows mark clone size as missing; the rest say once, few, many or name a class of expanded clone.

size	D	J	V	CDR3	DNA
.	.	TRBJ1-2	TRBV11-2	CASSSSFSAYGYTF	TGTGCCAGCAGCTCTTCTTTTTCCGCCTATGGCTACACCTTC
.	.	TRBJ1-2	TRBV4-2	CASSHRTTAKGSGYTF	TGTGCCAGCAGCCATCGGACAACCGCAAAGGGCTCTGGCTACACCTTC
.	TRBD1	TRBJ2-7	TRBV10-3	CAISESSGARTGYEQYF	TGTGCCATCAGTGAGTCGAGTGGGGCTCGGACAGGCTACGAGCAGTACTTC
.	TRBD1	TRBJ1-2	TRBV19	CASSKPGTGSYGYTF	TGTGCCAGTAGTAAACCCGGGACAGGGAGCTATGGCTACACCTTC
.	TRBD2	TRBJ2-7	TRBV5-1	CASSLETSGKYSYEQYF	TGCGCCAGCAGCTTGGAGACTAGCGGGAAGTACTCCTACGAGCAGTACTTC
.	.	TRBJ2-2	TRBV2	CASSEARAVTGELFF	TGTGCCAGCAGTGAAGCGCGGGCAGTCACCGGGGAGCTGTTTTTT
.	.	TRBJ1-1	TRBV7-9	CASSLTYGNTEAFF	TGTGCCAGCAGCTTAACATACGGGAACACTGAAGCTTTCTTT
.	.	TRBJ2-7	TRBV5-5	CASSLGLANTYEQYF	TGTGCCAGCAGCTTGGGGCTAGCGAATACCTACGAGCAGTACTTC
.	.	TRBJ2-6	TRBV5-1	CASSLVKVPSGANVLTF	TGCGCCAGCAGCTTGGTTAAGGTTCCCTCTGGGGCCAACGTCCTGACTTTC
.	.	TRBJ2-5	TRBV19	CASSIRGEETQYF	TGTGCCAGTAGTATCAGAGGGGAAGAGACCCAGTACTTC
few	.	TRBJ1-4	TRBV20-1	CSASHREKLFF	TGCAGTGCTAGTCACCGGGAAAAACTGTTTTTT
once	.	TRBJ2-2	TRBV28	CASSFSGPGLTTGELFF	TGTGCCAGCAGTTTCTCGGGGCCTGGATTGACCACCGGGGAGCTGTTTTTT
.	.	TRBJ2-2	TRBV5-5	CASSLFQDGTGELFF	TGTGCCAGCAGCTTGTTCCAGGACGGCACCGGGGAGCTGTTTTTT
.	TRBD2	TRBJ2-7	TRBV4-1	CASSQEVAGGGSYEQYF	TGCGCCAGCAGCCAAGAGGTAGCGGGAGGGGGGTCCTACGAGCAGTACTTC
.	.	TRBJ1-5	TRBV2	CATKREMANQPQHF	TGTGCCACCAAGCGAGAGATGGCCAATCAGCCCCAGCATTTT
.	TRBD2	TRBJ2-1	TRBV7-7	CASSLLTSGSHEQFF	TGTGCCAGCAGCTTACTCACAAGCGGGAGTCATGAGCAGTTCTTC
.	TRBD2	TRBJ2-5	TRBV10-3	CAISEASGSGETQYF	TGTGCCATCAGTGAAGCTAGCGGGAGTGGAGAGACCCAGTACTTC
.	TRBD2	TRBJ2-7	TRBV15	CATSRELSGGSLGYEQYF	TGTGCCACCAGCAGAGAATTGAGCGGGGGCTCCCTAGGCTACGAGCAGTACTTC
.	.	TRBJ2-5	TRBV29-1	CSVEDVGLLGETQYF	TGCAGCGTTGAAGACGTAGGGCTCCTAGGGGAGACCCAGTACTTC
few	.	TRBJ1-2	TRBV28	CASSSPSFLSNYGYTF	TGTGCCAGCAGTTCGCCGTCCTTCCTCAGTAACTATGGCTACACCTTC
.	.	TRBJ1-5	TRBV5-6	CASSLTGRYQPQHF	TGTGCCAGCAGCTTGACGGGCCGCTATCAGCCCCAGCATTTT
.	TRBD1	TRBJ2-7	TRBV6-5	CASRSWTGGRYEQYF	TGTGCCAGCAGATCGTGGACAGGGGGAAGGTACGAGCAGTACTTC
.	.	TRBJ1-2	TRBV27	CASGTPRAYGYTF	TGTGCCAGCGGGACCCCGAGGGCCTATGGCTACACCTTC
.	TRBD1	TRBJ2-5	TRBV5-6	CASSFTGDETQYF	TGTGCCAGCAGCTTTACAGGGGATGAGACCCAGTACTTC
.	TRBD2	TRBJ2-3	TRBV27	CASSLSRGSTDTQYF	TGTGCCAGCAGTCTCTCGCGGGGGAGCACAGATACGCAGTATTTT
few	.	TRBJ2-2	TRBV5-1	CASSWSSRGAGELFF	TGCGCCAGCAGCTGGAGCTCTCGAGGAGCCGGGGAGCTGTTTTTT
.	TRBD2	TRBJ2-5	TRBV5-1	CASSMGAGLAGETQYF	TGCGCCAGCTCCATGGGGGCCGGACTAGCCGGCGAGACCCAGTACTTC
few	TRBD1	TRBJ1-3	TRBV19	CATSPRTGGGNTIYF	TGTGCCACCTCCCCTCGGACAGGGGGAGGAAACACCATATATTTT
few	TRBD1	TRBJ1-2	TRBV11-1	CASSLPGGPYGYTF	TGTGCCAGCAGCCTCCCAGGGGGCCCATATGGCTACACCTTC
.	.	TRBJ2-2	TRBV7-6	CASSLADRMNTGELFF	TGTGCCAGCAGCTTAGCAGACAGGATGAACACCGGGGAGCTGTTTTTT